The entry below describes one TCR beta chain. Germline V gives CDR1 DFQATT, CDR2 SNEGSKA (reference sequence). This CDR3 comprises 13 residues. The V segment lost 1 base and the J segment 5 bases; nucleotides outside the gene matches: 2. Using unique molecular identifiers, the investigators prepared the TCRbeta library. From the PCR reads, TCRdb called clonotypes with MiXCR, one entry per CDR3 protein. The sample has some 500,000 distinct CDR3 sequences, around 17% seen once. The sample comes from a study of T-cell reconstitution after alpha-beta-depleted transplantation in children. V is TRBV20-1 and J is TRBJ1-1; 9 bases line up with TRBD1. The sequence came from a human donor who donated a stem cell graft to a child with acute lymphoblastic leukemia. The starting material was PBMCs from the stem cell graft donor, obtained from the stem cell graft. The CDR3 reads CSARGDRETEAFF. For the CDR3, the DNA is TGCAGTGCTAGAGGGGACAGGGAAACTGAAGCTTTCTTT.